The entry that follows covers one TCR beta chain sequence. In the authors' workflow: Nucleated cell number was recorded as an estimate derived from reference gene primer amplification. Using immunoSEQ multiplex PCR, the repertoire was profiled, and TCRdb retains in-frame clones only, with some absent. V, J and clone size derive from that table, while D and trimming were established from the DNA sequence. The profile covers about 180,000 clones, with about 91% appearing a single time and approximately 2.1% taken by the ten largest. Membership in each cohort depended on participant-reported clinical history. This sample was taken from a study of blood T cell repertoires in COVID-19. Study details: Sources were T cells, B-cell-depleted T cells, or PBMCs; the material itself was cDNA or gDNA.

Germline V gives CDR1 KGHSH, CDR2 LQKENI. This CDR3 is built from 14 residues. Trimming pared 2 bases from V and 4 bases from J, leaving 11 bases between. The chain recombines TRBV18 with TRBJ1-2; a weak D match, TRBD1 (5 bases). The clonotype comes from a woman aged 40 to 50 with acute COVID-19. Input material: PBMCs or T cells enriched from blood (not recorded which). The CDR3 DNA follows: TGTGCCAGCTCACCAGATAGAACAGGCTATGGCTACACCTTC. Its protein product is CASSPDRTGYGYTF.